This T cell receptor beta chain was recorded in a study of early stage breast cancer tumors (dated by TCRdb to the late 2010s). In terms of the full investigation: Of the roughly 15 invasive breast tumors, approximately 11 were found to be estrogen receptor-positive, progesterone receptor-positive and HER2-negative. Most of the 12 ER+/PR+/HER2- tumors were invasive ductal carcinomas, while the other four were invasive lobular carcinomas. On average, each sample had about 9.6-fold read coverage. The samples as a whole yielded approximately 3,000,000 detected templates, corresponding to about a million unique clonotypes. General study outcomes and caveats: Because the cohort was small, analysis by tumor subtype was not possible. Tumors showed about 2.3-fold higher T cell density and higher clonality than adjacent normal breast tissue. Repertoires from blood and normal breast were more alike than repertoires from blood and tumor, and in about 85% of the 16 patients, comparing each tissue with blood separated tumor from normal. Bulk genomic DNA sequencing of unsorted cells missed chain pairing and functional markers such as CD4, CD8 and FOXP3. Enriched TCRB sequences shared across patients were mostly commonly generated sequences, unlikely to play an important role in the tumor microenvironment.

Each sample was amplified in two independent genomic DNA replicates, using about 0.47 ug for blood and around 1.4 ug for tumor or normal breast. Following the manufacturer's instructions, the ImmunoSeq Intro kit was used to carry out TCRB sequencing on genomic DNA. Multiplex PCR ran 25 to 40 cycles with proprietary primers and spike-in control sequences for absolute quantification. Single-end 150-bp reads were used to sequence an 87-bp fragment spanning the CDR3 and the flanking V and J genes. Each lane of an Illumina MiSeq using version 3.0 chemistry carried seven multiplexed samples, with two replicates per sample. The study's processing was this. Raw data were processed with the vendor's proprietary pipeline, and both replicates were merged into a single result per sample. To define clonotypes, the study grouped productive rearrangements that shared the V-gene family, CDR3 amino acid sequence and J-gene segment. To compute clonality, the normalized Shannon entropy (Pielou evenness) of TCRB abundances was subtracted from 1. To estimate T cell density, the total number of templates was divided by the input cell count, which was inferred from how much DNA went in. Recon, run with its default parameters, was used to estimate overall repertoire diversity and clonality. A clonotype was considered tumor-enriched if its abundance in tumor exceeded 0.1% and was at least 32-fold higher than its abundance in normal breast. TCRdb took this table from immuneACCESS and kept in-frame rearrangements with V and J called. Such tables lack part of the clones; where checked against another copy, unresolved V genes explain under half of the gap, and the rest is unexplained. Clone size and V and J calls were adopted from that table, with D and trimming inferred from the DNA. The sample records about 14,000 clones, 79% of which are singletons. Of the sample, 7.6% is held by the ten largest clones.

About this clone: Its antigen is still unknown. It has no much larger one-base neighbor in the sample; base qualities were not kept.

V ends up 4 bases short and J 0 bases short, with an unmatched junction base count of 12. Spanning cysteine to phenylalanine, the CDR3 consists of 19 amino acids. The read is trimmed to its CDR3 DNA, 57 bases read in frame from base 1. From a lookup of the germline V gene, CDR1 and CDR2 are MGHRA and YSYEKL. Taken from around 2-4 cm away from the tumor, the adjacent normal breast tissue was rinsed with PBS and kept in prechilled RNAlater. Because of high lipid content and low cell density, about 85-340 mg of normal breast tissue was often needed to obtain sufficient DNA. The study profiled bulk TCR beta-chain repertoires in matched peripheral blood, tumor and adjacent normal breast tissue taken from about 16 patients with early-stage breast cancer. The Qiagen AllPrep DNA/RNA Mini kit was used to extract genomic DNA.

Sequencing was done on a sample of normal breast tissue next to the tumor. This chain is built from TRBV4-1 and TRBJ2-4; TRBD2 matches 10 bases in the middle. The TCR sequence derives from a person aged 50-59 years with breast cancer. The bases read TGCGCCAGCAGCCCTGGACTAGCGGAAAACCTGCTAGCCAAAAACATTCAGTACTTC. This yields the protein CASSPGLAENLLAKNIQYF.